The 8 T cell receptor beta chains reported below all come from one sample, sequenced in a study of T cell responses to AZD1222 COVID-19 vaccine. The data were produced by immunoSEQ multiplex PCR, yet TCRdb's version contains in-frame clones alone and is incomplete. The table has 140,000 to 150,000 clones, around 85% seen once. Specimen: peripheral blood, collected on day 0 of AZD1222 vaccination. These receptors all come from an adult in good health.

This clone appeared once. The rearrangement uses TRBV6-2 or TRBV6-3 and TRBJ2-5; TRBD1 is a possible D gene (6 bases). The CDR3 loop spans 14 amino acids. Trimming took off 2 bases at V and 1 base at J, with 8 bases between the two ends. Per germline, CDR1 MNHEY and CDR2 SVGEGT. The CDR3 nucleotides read TGTGCCAGCAGTTACACAGGGCCCCAAGAGACCCAGTACTTC. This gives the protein CASSYTGPQETQYF.

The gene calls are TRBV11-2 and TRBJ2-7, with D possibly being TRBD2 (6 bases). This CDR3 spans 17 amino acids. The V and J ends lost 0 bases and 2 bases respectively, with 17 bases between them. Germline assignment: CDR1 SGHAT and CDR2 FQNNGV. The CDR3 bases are TGTGCCAGCAGCTTAGATCTTACAGCGGCGGGGACCTACGAGCAGTACTTC. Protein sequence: CASSLDLTAAGTYEQYF.

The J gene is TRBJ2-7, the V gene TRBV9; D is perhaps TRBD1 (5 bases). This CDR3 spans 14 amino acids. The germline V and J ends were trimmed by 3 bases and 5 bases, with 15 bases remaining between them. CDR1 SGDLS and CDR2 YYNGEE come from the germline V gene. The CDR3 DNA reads TGTGCCAGCAGCGGAGGACAAGCCACCCACGAGCAGTACTTC. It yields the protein CASSGGQATHEQYF.

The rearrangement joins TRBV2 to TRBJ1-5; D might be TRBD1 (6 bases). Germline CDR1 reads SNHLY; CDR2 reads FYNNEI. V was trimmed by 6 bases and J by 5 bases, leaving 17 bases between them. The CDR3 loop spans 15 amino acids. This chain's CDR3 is CASRLAGGADQPQHF. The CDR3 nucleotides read TGTGCCAGCAGACTGGCGGGGGGCGCGGATCAGCCCCAGCATTTT.

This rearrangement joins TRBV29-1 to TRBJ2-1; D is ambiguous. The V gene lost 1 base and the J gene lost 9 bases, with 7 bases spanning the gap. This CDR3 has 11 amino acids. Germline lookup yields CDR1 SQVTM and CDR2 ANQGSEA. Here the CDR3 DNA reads TGCAGCGTTGAAGCGCTTAGTGAGCAGTTCTTC. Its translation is CSVEALSEQFF.

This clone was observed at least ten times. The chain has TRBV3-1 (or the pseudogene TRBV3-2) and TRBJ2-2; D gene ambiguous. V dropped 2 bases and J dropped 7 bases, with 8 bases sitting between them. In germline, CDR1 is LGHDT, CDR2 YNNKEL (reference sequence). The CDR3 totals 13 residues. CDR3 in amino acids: CASSQPGDGELFF. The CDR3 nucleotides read TGTGCCAGCAGCCAACCCGGAGACGGGGAGCTGTTTTTT.

The chain's CDR3 is CASSYPVAGYPGELFF. The DNA for the CDR3 is TGTGCCAGCAGTTACCCGGTAGCGGGATACCCCGGGGAGCTGTTTTTT. The genes are TRBV27 and TRBJ2-2; TRBD2 agrees at 8 bases. V shed 4 bases, J shed 6 bases, and the junction held 10 bases outside the gene matches. CDR1 is MNHEY, CDR2 SMNVEV, per germline (reference sequence). The CDR3 covers 16 residues.

In DNA, the CDR3 is TGTGCCACCAGCAGAGATCTGCCGGCCTTATATAGCACAGATACGCAGTATTTT. This gives the protein CATSRDLPALYSTDTQYF. The chain combines TRBV15 with TRBJ2-3; no definite D call. CDR3 length: 18 amino acids. The V end lost 0 bases, the J end lost 0 bases, and 16 bases lay between the germline ends. CDR1 and CDR2 (germline): LNHNV, YYDKDF (reference sequence).